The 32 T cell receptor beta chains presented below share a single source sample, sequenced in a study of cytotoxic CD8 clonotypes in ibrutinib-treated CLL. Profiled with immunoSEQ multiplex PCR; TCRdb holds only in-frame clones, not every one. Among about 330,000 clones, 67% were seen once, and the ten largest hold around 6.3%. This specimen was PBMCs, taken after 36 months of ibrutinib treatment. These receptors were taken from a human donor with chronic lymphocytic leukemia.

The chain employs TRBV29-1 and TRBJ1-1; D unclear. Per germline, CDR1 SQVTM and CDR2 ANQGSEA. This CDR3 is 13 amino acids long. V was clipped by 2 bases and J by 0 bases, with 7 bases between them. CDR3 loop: CSVETGLNTEAFF. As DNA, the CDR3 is TGCAGCGTTGAAACGGGATTGAACACTGAAGCTTTCTTT. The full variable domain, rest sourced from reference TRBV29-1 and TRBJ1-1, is SAVISQKPSRDICQRGTSLTIQCQVDSQVTMMFWYRQQPGQSLTLIATANQGSEATYESGFVIDKFPISRPNLTFSTLTVSNMSPEDSSIYLCSVETGLNTEAFFGQGTRLTVV.

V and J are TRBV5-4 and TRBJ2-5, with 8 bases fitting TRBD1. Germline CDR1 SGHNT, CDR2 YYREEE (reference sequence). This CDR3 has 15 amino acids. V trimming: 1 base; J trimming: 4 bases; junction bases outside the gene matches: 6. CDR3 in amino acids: CASSLKGQVLETQYF. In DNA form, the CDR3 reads TGTGCCAGCAGCTTGAAGGGACAGGTCTTAGAGACCCAGTACTTC.

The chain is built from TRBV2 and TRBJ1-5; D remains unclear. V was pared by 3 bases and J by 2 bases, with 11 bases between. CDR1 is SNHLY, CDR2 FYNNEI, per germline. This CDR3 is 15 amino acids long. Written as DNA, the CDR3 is TGTGCCAGCAGTGAGACCCGAGGAGGCAATCAGCCCCAGCATTTT. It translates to CASSETRGGNQPQHF.

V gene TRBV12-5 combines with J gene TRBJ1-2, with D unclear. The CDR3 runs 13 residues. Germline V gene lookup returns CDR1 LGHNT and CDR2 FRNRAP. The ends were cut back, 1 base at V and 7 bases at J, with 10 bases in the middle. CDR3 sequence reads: CASGLEWGSGYTF. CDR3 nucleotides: TGTGCTAGTGGTTTGGAGTGGGGAAGTGGCTACACCTTC.

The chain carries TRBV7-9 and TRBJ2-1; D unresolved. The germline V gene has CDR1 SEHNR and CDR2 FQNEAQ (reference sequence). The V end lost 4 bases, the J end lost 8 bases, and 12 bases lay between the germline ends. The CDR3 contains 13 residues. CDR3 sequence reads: CASSSVLRDEQFF. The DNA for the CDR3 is TGTGCCAGCAGCTCGGTCTTACGGGATGAGCAGTTCTTC.

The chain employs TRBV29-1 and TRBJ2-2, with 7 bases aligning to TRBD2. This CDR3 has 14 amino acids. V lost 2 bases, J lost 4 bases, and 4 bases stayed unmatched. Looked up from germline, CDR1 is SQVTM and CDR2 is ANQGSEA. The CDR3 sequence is CSVESGGLTGELFF. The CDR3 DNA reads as TGCAGCGTTGAATCGGGAGGTCTCACCGGGGAGCTGTTTTTT.

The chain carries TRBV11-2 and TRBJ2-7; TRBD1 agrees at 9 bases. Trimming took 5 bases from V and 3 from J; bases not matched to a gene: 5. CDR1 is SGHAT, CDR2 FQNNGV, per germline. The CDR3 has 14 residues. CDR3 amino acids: CASSADRGSYEQYF. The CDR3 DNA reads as TGTGCCAGCAGCGCGGACAGGGGTAGCTACGAGCAGTACTTC.

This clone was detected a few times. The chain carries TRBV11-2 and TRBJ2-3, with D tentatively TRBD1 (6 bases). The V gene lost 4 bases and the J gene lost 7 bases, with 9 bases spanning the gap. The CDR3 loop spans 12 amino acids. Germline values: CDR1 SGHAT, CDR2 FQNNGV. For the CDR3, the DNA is TGTGCCAGCAGCTGGGACACGCATACGCAGTATTTT. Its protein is CASSWDTHTQYF.

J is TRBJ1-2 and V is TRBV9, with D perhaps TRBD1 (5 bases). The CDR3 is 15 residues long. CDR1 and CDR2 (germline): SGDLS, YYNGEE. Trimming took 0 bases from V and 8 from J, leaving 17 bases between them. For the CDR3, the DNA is TGTGCCAGCAGCGTAGTCGGACCAGGGAGTAACGGCTACACCTTC. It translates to CASSVVGPGSNGYTF.

CDR3 DNA sequence: TGTGCCACCTCACGGACAGTGGGGACCTACGAGCAGTACTTC. Protein sequence: CATSRTVGTYEQYF. The chain recombines TRBV15 with TRBJ2-7; D possibly corresponds to TRBD1 (6 bases). Trimming removed 8 bases at V and 2 bases at J, with 16 bases between. The CDR3 has 14 amino acids. The germline gives CDR1 LNHNV, CDR2 YYDKDF (reference sequence).

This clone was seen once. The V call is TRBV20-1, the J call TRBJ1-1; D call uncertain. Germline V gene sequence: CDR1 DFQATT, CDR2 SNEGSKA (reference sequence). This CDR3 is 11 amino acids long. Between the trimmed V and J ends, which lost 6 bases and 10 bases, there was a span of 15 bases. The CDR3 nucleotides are TGCAGTGCGCGGGAGCACGGAGGAGCTTTCTTT. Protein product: CSAREHGGAFF.

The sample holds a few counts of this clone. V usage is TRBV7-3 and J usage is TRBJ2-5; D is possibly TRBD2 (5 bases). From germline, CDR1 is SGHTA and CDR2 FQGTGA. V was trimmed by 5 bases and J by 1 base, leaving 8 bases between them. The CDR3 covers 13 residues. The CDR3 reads CASSPGSQETQYF. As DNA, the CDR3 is TGTGCCAGCAGCCCGGGGAGCCAAGAGACCCAGTACTTC.

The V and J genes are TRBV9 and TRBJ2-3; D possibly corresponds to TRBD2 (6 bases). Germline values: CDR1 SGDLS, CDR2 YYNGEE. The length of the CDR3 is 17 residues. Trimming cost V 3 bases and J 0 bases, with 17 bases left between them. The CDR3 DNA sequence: TGTGCCAGCAGCGGGAGAGGAGCCGGGACTAGCACAGATACGCAGTATTTT. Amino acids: CASSGRGAGTSTDTQYF.

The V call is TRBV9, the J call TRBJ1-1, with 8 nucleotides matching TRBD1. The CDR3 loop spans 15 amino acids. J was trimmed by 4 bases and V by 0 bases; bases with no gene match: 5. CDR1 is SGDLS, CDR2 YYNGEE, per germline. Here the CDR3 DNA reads TGTGCCAGCAGCGTAGCTAAGCAGGGGGCCACTGAAGCTTTCTTT. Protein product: CASSVAKQGATEAFF.

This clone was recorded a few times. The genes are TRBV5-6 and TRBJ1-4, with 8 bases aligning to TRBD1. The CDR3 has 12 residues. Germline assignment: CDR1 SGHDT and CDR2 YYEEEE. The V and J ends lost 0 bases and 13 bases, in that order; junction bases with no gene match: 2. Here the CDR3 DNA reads TGTGCCAGCAGCTTGGGGACAGGGATACTGTTTTTT. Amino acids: CASSLGTGILFF.

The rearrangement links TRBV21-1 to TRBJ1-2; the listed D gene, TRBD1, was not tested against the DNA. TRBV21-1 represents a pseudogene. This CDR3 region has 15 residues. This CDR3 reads CASKTGQGLVYGYTF. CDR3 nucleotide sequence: TGTGCCAGCAAGACCGGACAGGGGCTTGTCTATGGCTACACCTTC.

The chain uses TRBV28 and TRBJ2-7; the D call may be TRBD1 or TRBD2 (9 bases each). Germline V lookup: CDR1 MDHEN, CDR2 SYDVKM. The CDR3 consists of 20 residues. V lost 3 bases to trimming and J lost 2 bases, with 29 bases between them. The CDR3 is CASSLPQQGAARTSAYEQYF. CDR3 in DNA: TGTGCCAGCAGTTTGCCCCAACAGGGGGCGGCCCGGACTAGCGCCTACGAGCAGTACTTC.

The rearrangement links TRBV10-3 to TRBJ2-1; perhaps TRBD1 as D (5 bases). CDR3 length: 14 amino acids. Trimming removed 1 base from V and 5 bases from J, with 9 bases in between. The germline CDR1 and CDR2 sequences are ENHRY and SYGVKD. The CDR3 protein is CAISEYAGNNEQFF. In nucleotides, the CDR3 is TGTGCCATCAGTGAGTACGCAGGGAACAATGAGCAGTTCTTC.

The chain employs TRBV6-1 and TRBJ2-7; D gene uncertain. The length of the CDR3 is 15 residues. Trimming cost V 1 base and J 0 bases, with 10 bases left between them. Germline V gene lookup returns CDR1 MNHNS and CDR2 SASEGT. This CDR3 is CASSEGIQDSYEQYF. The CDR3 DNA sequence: TGTGCCAGCAGTGAAGGAATCCAGGACTCCTACGAGCAGTACTTC.

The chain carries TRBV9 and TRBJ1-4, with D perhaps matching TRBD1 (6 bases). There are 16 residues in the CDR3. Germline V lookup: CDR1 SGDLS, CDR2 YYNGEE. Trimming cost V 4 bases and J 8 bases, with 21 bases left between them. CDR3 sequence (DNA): TGTGCCAGCAGCCCCCGCGGACAGACCTACACGGAAAAACTGTTTTTT. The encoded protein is CASSPRGQTYTEKLFF.

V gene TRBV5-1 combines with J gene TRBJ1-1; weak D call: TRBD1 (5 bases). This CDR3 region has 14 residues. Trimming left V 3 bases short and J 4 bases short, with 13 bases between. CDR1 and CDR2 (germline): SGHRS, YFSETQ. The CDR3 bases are TGCGCCAGCAGCTCATGGACACCGCTCACTGAAGCTTTCTTT. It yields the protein CASSSWTPLTEAFF.

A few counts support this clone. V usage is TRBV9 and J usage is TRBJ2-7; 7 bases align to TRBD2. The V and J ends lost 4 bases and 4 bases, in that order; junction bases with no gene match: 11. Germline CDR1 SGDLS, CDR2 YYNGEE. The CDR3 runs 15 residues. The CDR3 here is CASSPTGLPTYEQYF. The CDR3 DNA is TGTGCCAGCAGCCCAACGGGACTACCTACGTACGAGCAGTACTTC.

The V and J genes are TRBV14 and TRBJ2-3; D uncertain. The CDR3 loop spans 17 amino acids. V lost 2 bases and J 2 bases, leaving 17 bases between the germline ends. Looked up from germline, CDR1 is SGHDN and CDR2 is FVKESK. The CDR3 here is CASSQRMLRDSTDTQYF. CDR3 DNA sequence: TGTGCCAGCAGCCAAAGAATGTTAAGGGATTCCACAGATACGCAGTATTTT.

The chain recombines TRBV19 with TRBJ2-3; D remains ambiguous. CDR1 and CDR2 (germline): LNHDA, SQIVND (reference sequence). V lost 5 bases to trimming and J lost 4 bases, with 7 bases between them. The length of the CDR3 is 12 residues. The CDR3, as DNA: TGTGCCAGTAGTTCCCCCCCAGATACGCAGTATTTT. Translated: CASSSPPDTQYF. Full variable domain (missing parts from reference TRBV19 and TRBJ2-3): DGGITQSPKYLFRKEGQNVTLSCEQNLNHDAMYWYRQDPGQGLRLIYYSQIVNDFQKGDIAEGYSVSREKKESFPLTVTSAQKNPTAFYLCASSSPPDTQYFGPGTRLTVL.

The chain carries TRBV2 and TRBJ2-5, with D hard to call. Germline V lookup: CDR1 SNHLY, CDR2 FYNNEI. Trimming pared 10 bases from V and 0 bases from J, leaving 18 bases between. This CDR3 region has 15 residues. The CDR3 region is CATSTQIVYQETQYF. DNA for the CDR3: TGTGCCACTAGTACACAGATAGTGTACCAAGAGACCCAGTACTTC.

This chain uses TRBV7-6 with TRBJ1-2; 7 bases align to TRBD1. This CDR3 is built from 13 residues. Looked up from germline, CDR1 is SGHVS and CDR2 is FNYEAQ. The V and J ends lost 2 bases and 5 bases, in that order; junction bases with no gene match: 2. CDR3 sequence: CASSLSRGYGYTF. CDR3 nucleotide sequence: TGTGCCAGCAGCTTATCCAGGGGGTATGGCTACACCTTC.

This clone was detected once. The CDR3 nucleotides are TGTGCCATCAGTCGTAACCCCACTTACTATGGCTACACCTTC. Its translation: CAISRNPTYYGYTF. The V and J genes are TRBV10-3 and TRBJ1-2, with D unclear. V lost 5 bases and J 3 bases, leaving 13 bases between the germline ends. In germline, CDR1 is ENHRY, CDR2 SYGVKD. The CDR3 is made up of 14 amino acids.

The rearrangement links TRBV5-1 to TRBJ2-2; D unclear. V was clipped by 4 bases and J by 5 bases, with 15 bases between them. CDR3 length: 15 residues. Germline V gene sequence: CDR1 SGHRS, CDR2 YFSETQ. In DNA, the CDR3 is TGCGCCAGCAGCCCCTCAAGGAAATTGACCGGGGAGCTGTTTTTT. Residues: CASSPSRKLTGELFF. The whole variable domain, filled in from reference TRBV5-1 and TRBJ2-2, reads KAGVTQTPRYLIKTRGQQVTLSCSPISGHRSVSWYQQTPGQGLQFLFEYFSETQRNKGNFPGRFSGRQFSNSRSEMNVSTLELGDSALYLCASSPSRKLTGELFFGEGSRLTVL.

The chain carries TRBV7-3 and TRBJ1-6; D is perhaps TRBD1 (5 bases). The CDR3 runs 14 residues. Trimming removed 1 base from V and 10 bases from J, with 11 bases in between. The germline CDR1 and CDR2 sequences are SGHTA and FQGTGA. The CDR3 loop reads CASSLRAGYSPLHF. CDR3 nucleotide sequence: TGTGCCAGCAGCTTAAGGGCAGGGTACTCACCCCTCCACTTT.

The chain's CDR3 is CASSSGLSSYNSPLHF. For the CDR3, the DNA is TGTGCCAGCAGCTCAGGGCTAAGCTCCTATAATTCACCCCTCCACTTT. The chain couples TRBV13 to TRBJ1-6; perhaps TRBD1 as D (5 bases). V was clipped by 4 bases and J by 0 bases, with 10 bases between them. The length of the CDR3 is 16 residues. CDR1 is PRHDT and CDR2 is FYEKMQ in the germline V gene (reference sequence).

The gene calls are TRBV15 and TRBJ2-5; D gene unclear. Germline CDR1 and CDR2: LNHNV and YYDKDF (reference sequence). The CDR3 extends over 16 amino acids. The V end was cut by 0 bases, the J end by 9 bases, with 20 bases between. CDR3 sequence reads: CATSRDPGVGLGAQYF. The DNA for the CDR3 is TGTGCCACCAGCAGAGATCCTGGAGTAGGCCTTGGGGCCCAGTACTTC.

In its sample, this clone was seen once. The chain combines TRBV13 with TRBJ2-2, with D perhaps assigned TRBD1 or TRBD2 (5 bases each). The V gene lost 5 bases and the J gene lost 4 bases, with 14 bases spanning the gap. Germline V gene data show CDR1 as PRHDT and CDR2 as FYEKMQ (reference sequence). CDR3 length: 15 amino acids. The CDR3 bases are TGTGCCAGCAGCCTACGGGGCCTACTCACCGGGGAGCTGTTTTTT. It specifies CASSLRGLLTGELFF. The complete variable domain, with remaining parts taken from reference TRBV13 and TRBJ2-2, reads AAGVIQSPRHLIKEKRETATLKCYPIPRHDTVYWYQQGPGQDPQFLISFYEKMQSDKGSIPDRFSAQQFSDYHSELNMSSLELGDSALYFCASSLRGLLTGELFFGEGSRLTVL.